This entry describes one T cell receptor beta chain. The record originates from a study of vaccination and CD4 T cells after COVID-19. Germline loops: CDR1 SGHNT, CDR2 YYREEE (reference sequence). Deletions cut 2 bases from V and 3 bases from J, with 12 bases between. The CDR3 covers 14 residues. TCRdb called the PCR reads again in MiXCR, with one record for every CDR3 protein. Of about 20,000 distinct CDR3 sequences in the sample, approximately 62% were seen once. This chain connects TRBV5-4 to TRBJ2-7, with D perhaps matching TRBD2 (7 bases). The sample here was CD4+ T cells from blood, taken after SARS-CoV-2 vaccination. This TCR was sampled from a human donor who had recovered from COVID-19. CDR3 sequence reads: CASSFGGGGYEQYF. The DNA for the CDR3 is TGTGCCAGCAGCTTTGGGGGAGGGGGCTACGAGCAGTACTTC.